This entry lists 17 T cell receptor beta chains sequenced from one sample in a study of control samples from healthy donors and cancer patients. Method: immunoSEQ multiplex PCR; TCRdb's copy keeps in-frame clones and lacks some. Listed are roughly 190,000 clones; approximately 2.2% falls within the top ten. What was sequenced was blood. These receptors all stem from a woman in her thirties in good health.

The V and J genes are TRBV2 and TRBJ1-1; D unclear. Looked up from germline, CDR1 is SNHLY and CDR2 is FYNNEI. V dropped 4 bases and J dropped 0 bases, with 12 bases sitting between them. The CDR3 is 15 residues long. CDR3 bases: TGTGCCAGCAGTGGGGTAGGGATACTGAACACTGAAGCTTTCTTT. It is translated as CASSGVGILNTEAFF.

The chain has TRBV6-2 or TRBV6-3 and TRBJ1-2; D gene unclear. The CDR3 extends over 11 amino acids. V was cut by 2 bases and J by 8 bases, with 6 bases left in between. Looked up from germline, CDR1 is MNHEY and CDR2 is SVGEGT. CDR3 amino acids: CASSYPYGYTF. CDR3 DNA: TGTGCCAGCAGTTACCCTTACGGCTACACCTTC.

The V call is TRBV7-8, the J call TRBJ1-6, with 8 bases matching TRBD1. CDR1 is SGHVS and CDR2 is FQNEAQ in the germline V gene. This CDR3 is 14 amino acids long. J lost 8 bases, V lost 5 bases, and 5 bases had no gene match. In nucleotides, the CDR3 is TGTGCCAGCAGCACACAGGGGGGGGATTCACCCCTCCACTTT. The encoded protein is CASSTQGGDSPLHF.

The chain joins TRBV2 to TRBJ1-4, with 7 bases lining up with TRBD1. The CDR3 length is 13 residues. The germline CDR1 and CDR2 sequences are SNHLY and FYNNEI. Trimming took 3 bases from V and 8 from J; bases not matched to a gene: 3. CDR3 residues: CASSDDRDEKLFF. The CDR3 DNA is TGTGCCAGCAGTGATGACAGGGACGAAAAACTGTTTTTT.

This rearrangement joins TRBV5-6 to TRBJ1-2, with D possibly TRBD1 on 5 matching bases. The germline gives CDR1 SGHDT, CDR2 YYEEEE. V lost 4 bases, J lost 7 bases, and 23 bases lay in between. The CDR3 is 16 residues long. The CDR3 bases are TGTGCCAGCAGCCCCCAGGTGGGCTGGGGGATGGGTGGCTACACCTTC. Encoded protein: CASSPQVGWGMGGYTF. Full variable domain (rest looked up from reference TRBV5-6 and TRBJ1-2): DAGVTQSPTHLIKTRGQQVTLRCSPKSGHDTVSWYQQALGQGPQFIFQYYEEEERQRGNFPDRFSGHQFPNYSSELNVNALLLGDSALYLCASSPQVGWGMGGYTFGSGTRLTVV.

The chain has TRBV11-1 and TRBJ2-5, with TRBD1 matching 7 bases. CDR3 length: 12 amino acids. The V gene's germline CDR1 is SGHAT and CDR2 FQDESV (reference sequence). J gave up 5 bases and V 5 bases, and 2 bases lay outside the gene matches. The CDR3 DNA reads as TGTGCCAGCAGCCAGGGGGAGGAGACCCAGTACTTC. Translating it yields CASSQGEETQYF.

The chain links TRBV7-8 to TRBJ2-7; D gene unclear. The ends were cut back, 4 bases at V and 4 bases at J, with 14 bases in the middle. Per germline, CDR1 SGHVS and CDR2 FQNEAQ. This CDR3 comprises 14 residues. The CDR3 nucleotides read TGTGCCAGCAGCTCCACAACAGTAGGATACGAGCAGTACTTC. It encodes CASSSTTVGYEQYF.

CDR3 DNA: TGCGCCAGCAGCTGGGCCAAGACTAGCGGGGGGCCGTATGAGCAGTTCTTC. Amino acid sequence: CASSWAKTSGGPYEQFF. The chain employs TRBV5-1 and TRBJ2-1, with 13 bases fitting TRBD2. V was clipped by 3 bases and J by 8 bases; unmatched bases: 11. The CDR3 runs to 17 residues. In germline, CDR1 is SGHRS, CDR2 YFSETQ.

The genes are TRBV5-1 and TRBJ1-5; 7 positions match TRBD1. CDR3 length: 15 residues. Germline CDR1 SGHRS, CDR2 YFSETQ. V gave up 4 bases and J gave up 4 bases; unmatched junction bases: 8. The CDR3 loop is CASSPIDRVNQPQHF. CDR3 in DNA: TGCGCCAGCAGCCCAATAGACAGGGTAAATCAGCCCCAGCATTTT.

This sequence joins TRBV28 and TRBJ2-1, with no clear D. CDR3 length: 10 amino acids. Germline lookup yields CDR1 MDHEN and CDR2 SYDVKM. V was pared by 7 bases and J by 7 bases, with 5 bases between. CDR3 nucleotides: TGTGCCAGCATGACGAATGAGCAGTTCTTC. As protein: CASMTNEQFF.

The chain is built from TRBV7-9 and TRBJ2-5; tentatively, D is TRBD1 (5 bases). Germline-derived CDR1 and CDR2 are SEHNR and FQNEAQ (reference sequence). This CDR3 comprises 16 residues. Trimming cost V 1 base and J 1 base, with 13 bases left between them. The chain's CDR3 is CASSLVSRDGQETQYF. In DNA form, the CDR3 reads TGTGCCAGCAGCTTAGTGTCCAGGGATGGCCAAGAGACCCAGTACTTC.

The chain couples TRBV18 to TRBJ1-3, with D unclear. Trimming removed 1 base from V and 4 bases from J, with 17 bases in between. CDR1 and CDR2 (germline): KGHSH, LQKENI. CDR3 length: 17 residues. The CDR3: CASSPLPDRVTGNTIYF. DNA for the CDR3: TGTGCCAGCTCACCACTTCCAGATCGAGTAACAGGAAACACCATATATTTT.

J is TRBJ1-5 and V is TRBV6-5, with TRBD1 as a possible D gene (5 bases). The CDR3 spans 14 residues. Germline V gene data show CDR1 as MNHEY and CDR2 as SVGAGI. V lost 2 bases and J 0 bases, leaving 5 bases between the germline ends. The CDR3 DNA sequence: TGTGCCAGCAGTTACAGGGGTAGCAATCAGCCCCAGCATTTT. Its translation: CASSYRGSNQPQHF.

This chain links TRBV2 with TRBJ2-5; 7 positions match TRBD2. Germline-derived CDR1 and CDR2 are SNHLY and FYNNEI. CDR3 length: 12 amino acids. V lost 7 bases to trimming and J lost 4 bases; unmatched junction nucleotides: 3. In nucleotides, the CDR3 is TGTGCCAGCATGACTAGCCCAGAGACCCAGTACTTC. It is translated as CASMTSPETQYF. Looking up the rest from reference TRBV2 and TRBJ2-5 gives the full variable domain: EPEVTQTPSHQVTQMGQEVILRCVPISNHLYFYWYRQILGQKVEFLVSFYNNEISEKSEIFDDQFSVERPDGSNFTLKIRSTKLEDSAMYFCASMTSPETQYFGPGTRLLVL.

This CDR3 reads CASSGGLTTDTQYF. For the CDR3, the DNA is TGTGCCAGCTCCGGCGGCCTAACCACAGATACGCAGTATTTT. The chain has TRBV6-5 and TRBJ2-3; D uncertain. The V end was cut by 8 bases, the J end by 2 bases, with 14 bases between. Looked up from germline, CDR1 is MNHEY and CDR2 is SVGAGI. This CDR3 is 14 amino acids long.

This sequence joins TRBV6-4 and TRBJ2-7; 9 bases line up with TRBD2. Germline V CDR1 and CDR2: MRHNA, SNTAGT. CDR3 length equals 16 residues. V lost 4 bases and J lost 3; bases outside the gene matches: 10. This chain's CDR3 is CASSAGLAGYIYEQYF. The CDR3 DNA reads TGTGCCAGCAGTGCGGGGCTAGCGGGGTATATCTACGAGCAGTACTTC.

This chain links TRBV9 with TRBJ1-2; tentative D call: TRBD1 (6 bases). The CDR3 is 13 residues long. With 0 bases removed from V and 5 bases from J, the gap between germline ends came to 8 bases. The germline CDR1 and CDR2 sequences are SGDLS and YYNGEE. This chain's CDR3 is CASSVAGAYGYTF. The CDR3, as DNA: TGTGCCAGCAGCGTAGCGGGGGCATATGGCTACACCTTC.